The 17 T cell receptor beta chains below come from one sample, sequenced in a study of tumor-infiltrating lymphocytes in glioblastoma multiforme. TCR beta libraries were built from RNA through three nested multiplex PCR rounds using modified ARM-PCR. One entry per CDR3 protein results from TCRdb running MiXCR on the multiplex PCR reads. The sample comprises more than 13,000 distinct CDR3 sequences, 55% to 85% of which are singletons, and less than 50% rests with the top ten. Specimen: brain tumor tissue. The receptors here all came from a male donor with glioblastoma.

The chain recombines TRBV6-5 with TRBJ2-5, with D perhaps matching TRBD2 (5 bases). The CDR3 has 15 amino acids. The germline CDR1 and CDR2 sequences are MNHEY and SVGAGI. V was pared by 7 bases and J by 2 bases, with 17 bases between. In DNA form, the CDR3 reads TGTGCCAGCACCTACCGGACTCAAGTACAAGAGACCCAGTACTTC. This encodes CASTYRTQVQETQYF.

The chain has TRBV7-2 and TRBJ1-5, with D possibly TRBD1 on 5 matching bases. V lost 5 bases, J lost 6 bases, and 17 bases lay in between. The CDR3 length is 15 residues. Per germline, CDR1 SGHTA and CDR2 FQGNSA. The CDR3: CASSRDEGVGQPQHF. The CDR3 DNA follows: TGTGCCAGCAGCCGGGACGAGGGTGTGGGTCAGCCCCAGCATTTT.

Points on this clonotype: The CDR3 end shows no conserved phenylalanine or tryptophan, and so a read error is likely. J is TRBJ2-5 and V is TRBV10-3; D unresolved. This CDR3 comprises 15 residues. Trimming removed 3 bases from V and 6 bases from J, with 17 bases in between. The V gene's germline CDR1 is ENHRY and CDR2 SYGVKD. CDR3 in DNA: TGTGCCATCAGTGATTTAGGTGGAGTTCAGAAGACCCAGTACATC. The encoded protein is CAISDLGGVQKTQYI.

V and J are TRBV6-6 and TRBJ2-7; TRBD2 matches 9 bases. From germline, CDR1 is MNHNY and CDR2 SVGAGI (reference sequence). Germline trimming cut 10 bases from V and 4 bases from J; bases unmatched to any gene: 8. This CDR3 comprises 13 residues. CDR3 loop: CATLSGRAYEQYF. DNA of the CDR3: TGTGCCACCCTTAGCGGGAGAGCGTACGAGCAGTACTTC.

Worth noting for this clonotype: A read error may explain this, as a much larger clone is one base away. The rearrangement joins TRBV2 to TRBJ1-2; possible D gene TRBD1, 6 bases. CDR1 is SNHLY and CDR2 is FYNNEI in the germline V gene. The CDR3 loop spans 15 amino acids. The CDR3 DNA sequence: TGTGCCAGCAGTATATCTCAGGGGCCGGGCTATGGCTGCACCTTC. The encoded protein is CASSISQGPGYGCTF.

The rearrangement uses TRBV6-1 and TRBJ2-7; 8 bases match TRBD1. V trimming: 3 bases; J trimming: 6 bases; junction bases outside the gene matches: 7. The V gene's germline CDR1 is MNHNS and CDR2 SASEGT. The CDR3 length is 14 residues. Written as DNA, the CDR3 is TGTGCCAGCAGTGACGAGGGGACAGGTAGCGAGCAGTACTTC. As protein: CASSDEGTGSEQYF.

J is TRBJ2-3 and V is TRBV11-2, with 8 bases identical to TRBD2. CDR1 and CDR2 (germline): SGHAT, FQNNGV. This CDR3 has 15 amino acids. The V gene end was trimmed by 3 bases and the J gene end by 4 bases; junction bases not matched to a gene: 6. The CDR3 protein is CASSFSGVSADTQYF. In DNA, the CDR3 is TGTGCCAGCAGCTTTAGCGGGGTGAGCGCAGATACGCAGTATTTT.

The chain uses TRBV4-2 and TRBJ2-5; D perhaps matches TRBD1 (6 bases). Germline V lookup: CDR1 LGHNA, CDR2 YNFKEQ. V lost 3 bases, J lost 1 base, and 12 bases lay in between. This CDR3 contains 15 residues. The chain's CDR3 is CASSQDPDSQETQYF. The CDR3 DNA reads TGTGCCAGCAGCCAGGATCCGGACAGCCAAGAGACCCAGTACTTC.

The chain couples TRBV12-3 or TRBV12-4 to TRBJ1-1; 10 bases align to TRBD1. With V trimmed by 5 bases and J by 0 bases, 9 bases remained unmatched. This CDR3 comprises 17 residues. The DNA for the CDR3 is TGTGCCAGCAGTCCCCGGGACAGGGGATACATGAACACTGAAGCTTTCTTT. It encodes CASSPRDRGYMNTEAFF.

The chain recombines TRBV7-2 with TRBJ2-1, with D unresolved. The CDR3 is made up of 13 amino acids. Germline V CDR1 and CDR2: SGHTA, FQGNSA. V was trimmed by 3 bases and J by 9 bases, leaving 12 bases between them. The CDR3 is CASSLGIHGEQFF. The CDR3 DNA is TGTGCCAGCAGCTTGGGAATCCACGGTGAGCAGTTCTTC. Full variable domain (missing parts from reference TRBV7-2 and TRBJ2-1): GAGVSQSPSNKVTEKGKDVELRCDPISGHTALYWYRQSLGQGLEFLIYFQGNSAPDKSGLPSDRFSAERTGGSVSTLTIQRTQQEDSAVYLCASSLGIHGEQFFGPGTRLTVL.

The V call is TRBV11-1, the J call TRBJ2-1; the match to TRBD2 covers 10 bases. V trimming: 1 base; J trimming: 9 bases; junction bases outside the gene matches: 12. The CDR3 covers 17 residues. Germline V gives CDR1 SGHAT, CDR2 FQDESV (reference sequence). In DNA, the CDR3 is TGTGCCAGCAGCTTAGGGGCAGGTAGCGGGAGGAATGTTGAGCAGTTCTTC. This encodes CASSLGAGSGRNVEQFF.

A word on this clonotype: A read error may account for a junction end that differs from germline. The chain uses TRBV6-5 and TRBJ2-1; D ambiguous. CDR1 and CDR2 (germline): MNHEY, SVGAGI. The CDR3 totals 14 residues. CDR3 amino acids: CPSSYGLGFGGQFF. In DNA form, the CDR3 reads TGTCCCAGCAGTTACGGGCTGGGCTTCGGTGGGCAGTTCTTC.

The chain is built from TRBV19 and TRBJ2-7, with TRBD2 matching over 7 bases. The CDR3 extends over 14 amino acids. Germline values: CDR1 LNHDA, CDR2 SQIVND (reference sequence). The trim removed 1 base at V and 2 bases at J, leaving 2 bases unmatched. The CDR3 region is CASSIGAGTYEQYF. CDR3 sequence (DNA): TGTGCCAGTAGTATAGGAGCGGGAACCTACGAGCAGTACTTC.

On this clonotype: This may be a read error, as it is one base from a much larger clone. J is TRBJ2-2 and V is TRBV28; 12 bases are shared with TRBD2. The V segment lost 5 bases and the J segment 6 bases; nucleotides outside the gene matches: 19. In germline, CDR1 is MDHEN, CDR2 SYDVKM. The CDR3 runs to 20 residues. The CDR3 bases are TGTGCCAGCAGTCCTACCGTGGGACTAGCGGGCTCAGTTGGGTCCGGGGAGCTGTTTTTT. Translation gives CASSPTVGLAGSVGSGELFF. Looking up the rest from reference TRBV28 and TRBJ2-2 gives the full variable domain: DVKVTQSSRYLVKRTGEKVFLECVQDMDHENMFWYRQDPGLGLRLIYFSYDVKMKEKGDIPEGYSVSREKKERFSLILESASTNQTSMYLCASSPTVGLAGSVGSGELFFGEGSRLTVL.

Remarks on this clonotype: The CDR3 ends on some other residue instead of the conserved phenylalanine or tryptophan, so this is likely a read error. This chain connects TRBV20-1 to TRBJ2-4; 10 nucleotides align to TRBD1. CDR1 and CDR2 from the germline V gene are DFQATT and SNEGSKA (reference sequence). CDR3 length equals 19 residues. Here the CDR3 reads CSARDPDRGILKAENIQYL. For the CDR3, the DNA is TGCAGTGCTAGAGACCCGGACAGGGGGATTCTGAAAGCCGAAAACATTCAGTACCTC.

The table lists this clonotype with a count of one. Here the CDR3 reads CARSPTALAAHCEQYF. The DNA of the CDR3 is TGTGCCAGAAGCCCCACTGCCCTAGCTGCACACTGCGAGCAGTACTTC. The V gene is TRBV11-1, the J gene TRBJ2-7; the D gene is possibly TRBD2 (5 bases). The CDR3 has 16 residues. Trimming removed 9 bases at V and 6 bases at J, with 27 bases between. Germline assignment: CDR1 SGHAT and CDR2 FQDESV (reference sequence).

Notes on this clonotype: One end of the junction is discordant with germline, which a read error may explain. The V call is TRBV11-2, the J call TRBJ2-1; either TRBD1 or TRBD2 may fit D (5 bases each). Germline CDR1 SGHAT, CDR2 FQNNGV. The CDR3 sequence is 16 residues long. The CDR3 here is CGSSLSGGTSYNEQFF. The CDR3 bases are TGTGGCAGCAGCTTATCGGGTGGGACCTCCTACAATGAGCAGTTCTTT.